Shown below are 24 T cell receptor beta chains from a single sample sequenced in a study of PD-1 blockade in classical Hodgkin lymphoma. Sequencing used immunoSEQ multiplex PCR; TCRdb keeps in-frame clones, though not all of them. The sample carries about 40,000 clones, 87% recorded once. Each and every patient relapsed after autologous stem cell transplantation, and patients got differing brentuximab vedotin exposure. The starting material was peripheral blood mononuclear cells (PBMCs), obtained at baseline. Every receptor here comes from a human donor with classical Hodgkin lymphoma.

The chain joins TRBV7-6 to TRBJ1-1; D remains ambiguous. The CDR3 runs 15 residues. V was shortened by 2 bases and J by 0 bases, with 10 bases between the two germline ends. Germline V gene sequence: CDR1 SGHVS, CDR2 FNYEAQ. CDR3 in DNA: TGTGCCAGCAGCTTATTAGTAGGCCTGAACACTGAAGCTTTCTTT. Residues: CASSLLVGLNTEAFF.

The rearrangement links TRBV7-9 to TRBJ2-3; a possible D gene is TRBD2 (5 bases). The CDR3 consists of 17 residues. Germline assignment: CDR1 SEHNR and CDR2 FQNEAQ (reference sequence). V was cut by 2 bases and J by 9 bases, with 24 bases left in between. CDR3 in amino acids: CASSLTVRVFAVITQYF. CDR3 nucleotides: TGTGCCAGCAGCTTAACGGTGAGGGTATTTGCGGTGATAACGCAGTATTTT.

J is TRBJ2-2 and V is TRBV11-1; maybe TRBD1 (5 bases). From germline, CDR1 is SGHAT and CDR2 FQDESV (reference sequence). V was cut by 6 bases and J by 4 bases, with 12 bases left in between. This CDR3 is built from 14 residues. The CDR3 coding sequence is TGTGCCAGCAGGGAGCTTGGGGCCACCGGGGAGCTGTTTTTT. This codes for CASRELGATGELFF.

The genes are TRBV27 and TRBJ2-7, with 8 bases aligning to TRBD2. CDR3 length equals 15 residues. V shed 8 bases and J 0 bases; nucleotides not matched to a gene: 9. CDR1 and CDR2 (germline): MNHEY, SMNVEV (reference sequence). The DNA for the CDR3 is TGTGCCAGCTCTCCGGGACTAGGGGCCTCCTACGAGCAGTACTTC. Translating it yields CASSPGLGASYEQYF.

The V and J genes are TRBV7-2 and TRBJ2-7; D is perhaps TRBD2 (5 bases). Per germline, CDR1 SGHTA and CDR2 FQGNSA. CDR3 length: 15 amino acids. V lost 1 base, J lost 6 bases, and 16 bases lay in between. Written as DNA, the CDR3 is TGTGCCAGCAGCTTAGTAGAGGGATGGCGCTCCGAGCAGTACTTC. Its protein is CASSLVEGWRSEQYF.

CDR3 coding DNA: TGTGCCAGCAGTGTAGTGGGGGGGCCCTCTAGCACAGATACGCAGTATTTT. This sequence encodes CASSVVGGPSSTDTQYF. The gene calls are TRBV2 and TRBJ2-3; a possible D gene is TRBD2 (7 bases). Between the trimmed V and J ends, which lost 4 bases and 0 bases, there was a span of 17 bases. Germline assignment: CDR1 SNHLY and CDR2 FYNNEI. The CDR3 consists of 17 residues.

This chain uses TRBV5-1 with TRBJ2-7; 7 bases are shared with TRBD1. The CDR3 loop spans 15 amino acids. J lost 2 bases, V lost 6 bases, and 11 bases had no gene match. Germline CDR1 and CDR2: SGHRS and YFSETQ. The CDR3 is CASTDTGTATYEQYF. The CDR3 bases are TGCGCCAGCACGGACACCGGGACAGCAACCTACGAGCAGTACTTC.

This clone occurred a few times. The chain uses TRBV6-5 and TRBJ2-7; 10 nucleotides line up with TRBD2. The V gene end was trimmed by 6 bases and the J gene end by 1 base; junction bases not matched to a gene: 6. The germline V gene has CDR1 MNHEY and CDR2 SVGAGI. This CDR3 is 15 amino acids long. For the CDR3, the DNA is TGTGCCAGCAGATGGACTAGCGGATCTTCCTACGAGCAGTACTTC. Its protein product is CASRWTSGSSYEQYF.

The chain carries TRBV19 and TRBJ1-5; D unclear. Germline V lookup: CDR1 LNHDA, CDR2 SQIVND (reference sequence). Trimming removed 4 bases at V and 5 bases at J, with 12 bases between. This CDR3 contains 14 residues. CDR3 DNA sequence: TGTGCCAGTAGTAAAGGAAGGATTGATCAGCCCCAGCATTTT. This codes for CASSKGRIDQPQHF.

V is TRBV7-3 and J is TRBJ2-3; D is ambiguous. CDR3 length equals 14 residues. Between the trimmed V and J ends, which lost 1 base and 9 bases, there was a span of 14 bases. Germline CDR1 SGHTA, CDR2 FQGTGA. In nucleotides, the CDR3 is TGTGCCAGCAGCTTAATCGGGCCCAATAGGACGCAGTATTTT. It is translated as CASSLIGPNRTQYF.

The chain is built from TRBV6-6 and TRBJ2-3; D uncertain. CDR1 and CDR2 (germline): MNHNY, SVGAGI (reference sequence). CDR3 size: 14 residues. V was cut by 6 bases and J by 4 bases, with 14 bases left in between. The CDR3: CASSIPGEPDTQYF. CDR3 coding DNA: TGTGCCAGCAGCATCCCGGGCGAACCAGATACGCAGTATTTT.

The chain employs TRBV6-1 and TRBJ1-5; 7 bases align to TRBD1. This CDR3 has 14 amino acids. CDR1 is MNHNS and CDR2 is SASEGT in the germline V gene. V gave up 6 bases and J gave up 5 bases; unmatched junction bases: 7. In DNA, the CDR3 is TGTGCCAGCAGCGTAGACAGGGTTTATCAGCCCCAGCATTTT. Translated: CASSVDRVYQPQHF.

The V and J genes are TRBV21-1 and TRBJ1-5. TRBV21-1 is described as a pseudogene. The CDR3 length is 14 residues. The CDR3 nucleotides are TGTGCCAGCACCAAGGGCGGGTGGGGTCAGCCCCAGCATTTT. This encodes CASTKGGWGQPQHF.

This clone was seen a few times. The rearrangement uses TRBV18 and TRBJ1-5; D is unresolved. The CDR3 runs to 14 residues. From germline, CDR1 is KGHSH and CDR2 LQKENI. Trimming pared 3 bases from V and 5 bases from J, leaving 11 bases between. CDR3 bases: TGTGCCAGCTCACCCCAGTCCGGGGATCAGCCCCAGCATTTT. It translates to CASSPQSGDQPQHF.

The chain employs TRBV4-1 and TRBJ2-1; D is possibly TRBD1 (6 bases). Germline V lookup: CDR1 MGHRA, CDR2 YSYEKL. The CDR3 has 14 residues. Deletions cut 3 bases from V and 15 bases from J, with 21 bases between. The CDR3 DNA reads TGCGCCAGCAGCCAGGCCCCCATGGTAGGGGGACGGTTCTTC. Translating gives CASSQAPMVGGRFF.

The chain is built from TRBV27 and TRBJ2-3; no clear D. CDR3 length: 14 amino acids. The V gene lost 3 bases and the J gene lost 0 bases, with 7 bases spanning the gap. Germline CDR1 MNHEY, CDR2 SMNVEV (reference sequence). This chain's CDR3 is CASSFLVSTDTQYF. CDR3 DNA sequence: TGTGCCAGCAGTTTTCTGGTTAGCACAGATACGCAGTATTTT.

The chain joins TRBV6-5 to TRBJ1-4; D is undetermined. Germline-derived CDR1 and CDR2 are MNHEY and SVGAGI. The CDR3 totals 14 residues. Between the trimmed V and J ends, which lost 8 bases and 0 bases, there was a span of 10 bases. The CDR3 is CASSDHATNEKLFF. In DNA, the CDR3 is TGTGCCAGCTCGGATCATGCAACTAATGAAAAACTGTTTTTT.

This chain links TRBV6-4 with TRBJ1-1; D unresolved. Germline V CDR1 and CDR2: MRHNA, SNTAGT. The V and J ends lost 2 bases and 4 bases respectively, with 8 bases between them. The CDR3 runs to 13 residues. In DNA, the CDR3 is TGTGCCAGCAGTGACCGAGGAGGCACTGAAGCTTTCTTT. It is translated as CASSDRGGTEAFF.

The chain couples TRBV15 to TRBJ2-1, with TRBD2 as a possible D gene (6 bases). This CDR3 has 18 amino acids. The V gene's germline CDR1 is LNHNV and CDR2 YYDKDF (reference sequence). V lost 0 bases and J lost 9, with 24 bases in between. CDR3 in amino acids: CATSRDRGAGIYSFEQFF. The CDR3 DNA sequence: TGTGCCACCAGCAGAGATCGGGGAGCGGGCATATATAGCTTTGAGCAGTTCTTC.

This chain uses TRBV5-1 with TRBJ2-7, with a tentative D call TRBD1 (5 bases). The V end was cut by 2 bases, the J end by 2 bases, with 14 bases between. CDR3 length equals 15 residues. Germline lookup yields CDR1 SGHRS and CDR2 YFSETQ. The DNA for the CDR3 is TGCGCCAGCAGCTTCAGCTCCAGGGCCCCCTACGAGCAGTACTTC. It yields the protein CASSFSSRAPYEQYF. Full variable domain (rest looked up from reference TRBV5-1 and TRBJ2-7): KAGVTQTPRYLIKTRGQQVTLSCSPISGHRSVSWYQQTPGQGLQFLFEYFSETQRNKGNFPGRFSGRQFSNSRSEMNVSTLELGDSALYLCASSFSSRAPYEQYFGPGTRLTVT.

The chain is built from TRBV7-6 and TRBJ2-3; 8 bases map to TRBD2. This CDR3 has 16 residues. The J segment lost 6 bases and the V segment lost 5 bases, leaving 13 bases of the junction unmatched. Germline V CDR1 and CDR2: SGHVS, FNYEAQ. CDR3 nucleotides: TGTGCCAGCAGCCCGCTTAGCGGGGATGTTGCTGATACGCAGTATTTT. It translates to CASSPLSGDVADTQYF.

CDR3 coding DNA: TGCGCCAGCAGCTTGAAAACTAGCGGGGACAATGAGCAGTTCTTC. This translates into CASSLKTSGDNEQFF. The chain is built from TRBV5-1 and TRBJ2-1; 10 nucleotides line up with TRBD2. The CDR3 is made up of 15 amino acids. Trimming at V came to 1 base and at J to 5 bases, leaving 3 bases not matched to a gene. Germline V CDR1 and CDR2: SGHRS, YFSETQ.

The V and J genes are TRBV7-2 and TRBJ2-7, with D possibly matching TRBD2 (7 bases). V was pared by 0 bases and J by 3 bases, with 12 bases between. The CDR3 contains 15 residues. Germline CDR1 and CDR2: SGHTA and FQGNSA. In DNA, the CDR3 is TGTGCCAGCAGCTTAGCGGGGGGGCCGGGCTACGAGCAGTACTTC. Protein: CASSLAGGPGYEQYF. The variable domain in full, with the rest retrieved from reference TRBV7-2 and TRBJ2-7, is GAGVSQSPSNKVTEKGKDVELRCDPISGHTALYWYRQSLGQGLEFLIYFQGNSAPDKSGLPSDRFSAERTGGSVSTLTIQRTQQEDSAVYLCASSLAGGPGYEQYFGPGTRLTVT.

The chain recombines TRBV21-1 with TRBJ2-1; TRBD2, as called in the table, went unchecked against the DNA. TRBV21-1 is a known pseudogene. The CDR3 spans 15 residues. CDR3 in amino acids: CASSFRTTVYNEQFF. The CDR3 bases are TGTGCCAGCAGCTTCCGGACTACCGTCTACAATGAGCAGTTCTTC.